This TCR beta chain was identified during a study of blood T cell repertoires in COVID-19. Turning to the study itself: Acute and convalescent COVID-19 specimens originated in the United States, Italy and Spain. In each case, the material was cDNA or gDNA derived from T cells, B-cell-depleted T cells, or PBMCs.

Per the study methods: Counts of nucleated cells, estimated from reference gene primer amplification, were obtained. The data were produced by immunoSEQ multiplex PCR, yet TCRdb's version contains in-frame clones alone and is incomplete. The V and J calls and the clone size are those of that table, but D and trimming were determined from the DNA. The sample lists about 13,000 clones, around 87% occurring once. Germline CDR1 SGHRS, CDR2 YFSETQ. CDR3 length equals 13 residues. Trimming removed 6 bases at V and 7 bases at J, with 13 bases between. This TCR came from a human donor with active COVID-19. The donor label of this sample is uncertain. This chain links TRBV5-1 with TRBJ2-2; the D gene is possibly TRBD2 (6 bases). Sequencing was done on a sample of peripheral blood. CDR3 coding DNA: TGCGCCAGCAACGGGGGTATGATCGGGGAGCTGTTTTTT. This codes for CASNGGMIGELFF.